This entry features one TCR beta chain sequence. Its antigen is undetermined. This sample was taken from a study of shared clonotypes between healthy human individuals. Study-wide background: Sampling drew on donors who were a couple of women and a few men aged 18 to 49. Study conclusions and caveats: Sampling included only blood; tissue repertoires likely differ.

Nashville, Tennessee was home to all donors, who were Caucasian adults. Using immunoSEQ multiplex PCR, the repertoire was profiled, and TCRdb retains in-frame clones only, with some absent. The sample carries 2 million to 2.5 million clones, about 94% recorded once. Sequenced: naive CD4+ T cells sorted from blood. Stated subset: CD45RA+ positively selected. The sequence derives from a man aged 18 to 35 in good health.

CDR3 region: CASRYQGASNSPLHF. CDR3 DNA: TGTGCCAGCAGGTACCAAGGAGCGTCCAATTCACCCCTCCACTTT. The rearrangement uses TRBV6-5 and TRBJ1-6; D gene ambiguous. Trimming pared 6 bases from V and 7 bases from J, leaving 16 bases between. Germline loops: CDR1 MNHEY, CDR2 SVGAGI. CDR3 length: 15 amino acids.